The clone carrying this T cell receptor beta chain was observed at least ten times. Looked up from germline, CDR1 is SGHRS and CDR2 is YFSETQ. This CDR3 is 14 amino acids long. V trimming: 4 bases; J trimming: 0 bases; junction bases outside the gene matches: 0. The sample originates from a study of T cells after posttransplantation cyclophosphamide. Profiling relied on immunoSEQ multiplex PCR, and the TCRdb table lists in-frame clones only, not all of them. Altogether around 44,000 clones were found in the sample, and no singletons occur. The source material was PBMCs. This sequence was found in a middle-aged man in good health, CMV-negative, and a related stem cell transplant donor. V is TRBV5-1 and J is TRBJ2-2; 7 nucleotides line up with TRBD1. This CDR3 reads CASSDRANTGELFF. The CDR3 DNA reads as TGCGCCAGCAGCGACAGGGCGAACACCGGGGAGCTGTTTTTT. Together with reference TRBV5-1 and TRBJ2-2, the CDR3 gives the full variable domain: KAGVTQTPRYLIKTRGQQVTLSCSPISGHRSVSWYQQTPGQGLQFLFEYFSETQRNKGNFPGRFSGRQFSNSRSEMNVSTLELGDSALYLCASSDRANTGELFFGEGSRLTVL.